A single sample is the source of the 7 T cell receptor beta chains below, sequenced in a study of sequential checkpoint blockade in melanoma. Treatment denoted: randomized to nivolumab then ipilimumab (arm A) or the reverse (arm B). Using immunoSEQ multiplex PCR, the repertoire was profiled, and TCRdb retains in-frame clones only, with some absent. The table includes roughly 30,000 clones, under 85% detected once. Sequenced material: CD8+ T cells sorted from blood (inferred from file names), taken from a patient given nivolumab and ipilimumab in sequence. The receptors originated from a human donor with melanoma.

As concerns this clone: At the DNA level, this CDR3 is encoded by other sequences in the same sample as well. V usage is TRBV9 and J usage is TRBJ2-1, with a weak D call TRBD2 (6 bases). Germline CDR1 reads SGDLS; CDR2 reads YYNGEE. The CDR3 loop spans 16 amino acids. Between the trimmed V and J ends, which lost 0 bases and 1 base, there was a span of 11 bases. The CDR3 DNA follows: TGTGCCAGCAGCGTAGGGGTGGCGGGGTCCTACAATGAGCAGTTCTTC. It is translated as CASSVGVAGSYNEQFF.

The gene calls are TRBV28 and TRBJ2-7; weak D call: TRBD2 (5 bases). The germline gives CDR1 MDHEN, CDR2 SYDVKM. V lost 2 bases to trimming and J lost 0 bases, with 11 bases between them. This CDR3 has 15 residues. Here the CDR3 DNA reads TGTGCCAGCAGTTTACTGAGGGTCAGCTCCTACGAGCAGTACTTC. Residues: CASSLLRVSSYEQYF.

The chain has TRBV7-9 and TRBJ1-1; the match to TRBD1 covers 9 bases. Unmatched junction bases numbered 4, after V lost 8 bases and J lost 9 bases. This CDR3 is built from 11 residues. Germline V gene data show CDR1 as SEHNR and CDR2 as FQNEAQ (reference sequence). CDR3 sequence (DNA): TGTGCCAGCGGCGGGACAGGGAAAGCTTTCTTT. Protein sequence: CASGGTGKAFF.

A remark on this clone: One end of the junction fails to match germline, which may point to a read error. This chain links TRBV11-2 with TRBJ2-7; D ambiguous. The CDR3 sequence is 11 residues long. Germline CDR1 is SGHAT and CDR2 is FQNNGV. The CDR3 sequence: CASSVSSTRHF. DNA for the CDR3: TGTGCCAGCAGCGTCTCCTCGACACGCCACTTC.

The chain combines TRBV14 with TRBJ2-1; D not certain. Trimming shortened V by 2 bases and J by 3 bases, and 11 bases separated the two germline ends. CDR1 is SGHDN and CDR2 is FVKESK in the germline V gene. The CDR3 has 15 amino acids. The CDR3 protein is CASSQHGSNYNEQFF. The DNA of the CDR3 is TGTGCCAGCAGCCAACACGGGTCCAACTACAATGAGCAGTTCTTC.

This chain joins TRBV5-6 and TRBJ2-2, with TRBD2 matching 10 bases. Losses at the gene ends were 4 bases for V and 2 bases for J; bases not matched to a gene: 5. Looked up from germline, CDR1 is SGHDT and CDR2 is YYEEEE. This CDR3 is built from 16 residues. This CDR3 reads CASSGTSDPNTGELFF. The CDR3 nucleotides read TGTGCCAGCAGCGGGACTAGCGATCCAAACACCGGGGAGCTGTTTTTT.

The chain uses TRBV6-1 and TRBJ1-4, with unresolved D. The CDR3 consists of 13 residues. With 7 bases removed from V and 8 bases from J, the gap between germline ends came to 14 bases. Germline CDR1 reads MNHNS; CDR2 reads SASEGT. The CDR3 region is CASTVPEREKLFF. Here the CDR3 DNA reads TGTGCCAGCACCGTACCTGAGAGGGAAAAACTGTTTTTT.